This T cell receptor (beta chain) was obtained from a study of beta chain features in type 1 diabetes (dated 2018 in TCRdb). Regarding the study in general: No differences in mean age, gender distribution, total cell number or subset yield were found between patients and healthy donors. Regulatory and stem cell-like memory subsets were obtained from only 8 patients and roughly eight healthy donors, while naive and central memory subsets were obtained from all 28 donors. A total of 85 million to 140 million sorted cells were examined across all samples, and a strong correlation was observed between cell number per subset and RNA yield. The study compared the TCRB repertoires of sorted circulating CD4+ T cell subsets in recently diagnosed type 1 diabetes patients with those in matched healthy donors. The paper's findings and limits, for the study overall: Because cDNA was sequenced instead of genomic DNA, highly expressing activated cells could be over-represented, though the groups showed no difference in activation or CD3 levels. The naive, central memory and regulatory TCRB repertoires appeared to resemble one another more closely among patients than among healthy donors. In all four CD4+ subsets, TCRB CDR3 length was moderately but significantly shorter in type 1 diabetes patients. At VDJ recombination sites, type 1 diabetes patients had fewer insertions and more deleted nucleotides, which implies abnormalities in thymic rearrangement. PCR may preferentially amplify shorter templates, but because patient and control samples were amplified and corrected together, any resulting skew would affect both groups equally. Because the HLA sub-analyses included only small numbers of individuals, any influence of HLA type on TCRB rearrangement was left unresolved.

The entire isolated RNA was reverse transcribed using the High Capacity cDNA Reverse Transcription Kit, and thus expressed TCRB transcripts were sequenced. Deep immunoSEQ sequencing was applied to naive, central memory and regulatory T cell samples, giving an average of roughly 3.5 million total reads per sample. Sorted cells were lysed in RLT buffer and RNA was extracted with DNase-treated RNeasy Micro or Mini kits, depending on cell number. Each cell subset was processed separately to prevent cross-contamination, with patient and healthy donor samples processed together. TCRB sequences were amplified from cDNA with the immunoSEQ multiplex PCR, producing 87-bp fragments spanning the CDR3 region. Sequencing of the amplicons was performed on the Illumina HiSeq platform. On the authors' methods: Synthetic template baselines were used to correct PCR bias computationally, reads within Hamming distance 2 were collapsed, and singletons that could not be merged were discarded. Reads were aligned to IMGT to assign V, D and J genes, CDR3 length, and insertions or deletions at six rearrangement sites. Within each subset, clonotype counts were normalized to the number of sorted cells before true diversity and Gini coefficients were calculated with the tcR R package. Repertoire sharing was quantified using the overlap coefficient calculated on TCRB nucleotide sequences. Out-of-frame TCRB sequences from naive cells were analyzed to stand in for the pre-selection repertoire. TCRdb re-hosts the immuneACCESS table, in-frame sequences only. Its copies lack some clones; in the studies checked, an unresolved V gene accounts for under half of them, and the cause for the rest is not known. That table is the source of V, J and clone size, and D and trimming were worked out from the DNA. A total of about 150,000 clones appear in this sample, about 10% of them only once. The ten largest clones take up about 1.3% of the sample.

A single peripheral blood draw of roughly 0.11 L on average was collected from each donor into heparinised tubes. A BD FACSAria II was used to sort naive, central memory, regulatory and stem cell-like memory CD4+ T cells with a panel that included CD45RO, CCR7, CD25, CD127, CD95 and CD27. A purity above 98% was achieved for all sorted populations. PBMCs were isolated right away by Lymphoprep density gradient centrifugation and were stained directly, without culture. So that batch effects would be minimized, each experiment stained and sorted samples in pairs, pairing one healthy donor with one patient. This clone appeared a few times. Its cognate antigen has yet to be identified. No much larger clone exists at a distance of one base, and base qualities are not known. Within the sample, other DNA sequences also encode this same CDR3. Including the terminal cysteine and phenylalanine, the CDR3 comprises 12 residues. The sequence is cut down to CDR3 DNA, 36 bases in frame from base 1. According to the germline V gene (reference sequence), CDR1 reads LNHDA and CDR2 reads SQIVND. V drops 6 bases and J drops 0 bases, leaving 6 bases in between.

The V and J genes are TRBV19 and TRBJ2-7, with TRBD1 tentatively as D gene (6 bases match). This TCR derives from a young man in good health. The sample was naive CD4+ T cells from blood. The sample's cell subset or site label, decoded: true naive CD4+ T cells. The CDR3 region: CASSRGSYEQYF. The DNA sequence is TGTGCCAGTAGCAGGGGCTCCTACGAGCAGTACTTC.